This T cell receptor beta chain emerged from a study of blood T cell repertoires in COVID-19. About the study: The study drew acute and convalescent COVID-19 samples from the United States, Italy and Spain. T cells, B-cell-depleted T cells, or PBMCs provided the cDNA or gDNA that served as material.

The V end lost 0 bases, the J end lost 2 bases, and 13 bases lay between the germline ends. Germline lookup yields CDR1 SGHRS and CDR2 YFSETQ. The CDR3 runs to 16 residues. Authors' processing steps: Estimated nucleated cell counts came from reference gene primer amplification. The table came from immunoSEQ multiplex PCR; TCRdb's copy has only in-frame clones and leaves some out. The V and J calls and clone size were taken over from that table, and D and trimming were inferred from the DNA. The sample lists nearly 90,000 clones, about 91% occurring once. This chain links TRBV5-1 with TRBJ2-3, with D possibly being TRBD2 (5 bases). The sequenced sample consisted of peripheral blood. This receptor was taken from a man aged 60 to 69 with acute or convalescent COVID-19. This CDR3 reads CASSLGASGFTDTQYF. As DNA, the CDR3 is TGCGCCAGCAGCTTGGGGGCATCGGGGTTCACAGATACGCAGTATTTT.